Below are 11 T cell receptor beta chains sequenced from a single sample in a study of cytomegalovirus exposure and HLA in healthy donors. A multiplex PCR was run with 60 Vbeta primers and 13 Jbeta primers. Using immunoSEQ multiplex PCR, the repertoire was profiled, and TCRdb retains in-frame clones only, with some absent. Of tens of thousands of clones listed, roughly four fifths were seen once; the top ten hold 6.5% to 8%. The specimen was PBMCs. These receptor sequences come from a human donor in good health.

The chain is built from TRBV30 and TRBJ2-1; the match to TRBD2 covers 10 bases. V lost 2 bases to trimming and J lost 0 bases; unmatched junction nucleotides: 1. CDR3 size: 15 residues. CDR1 is GTSNPN and CDR2 is SVGIG in the germline V gene (reference sequence). CDR3 protein: CAWSKRGGSYNEQFF. The DNA of the CDR3 is TGTGCCTGGAGTAAGCGGGGGGGCTCCTACAATGAGCAGTTCTTC.

This chain uses TRBV19 with TRBJ1-5; D is unresolved. Germline V gives CDR1 LNHDA, CDR2 SQIVND (reference sequence). V was trimmed by 1 base and J by 0 bases, leaving 13 bases between them. The CDR3 spans 17 residues. The CDR3 nucleotides are TGTGCCAGTAGTATAGTCATGCGGTTGACTAGCAATCAGCCCCAGCATTTT. Translated, it gives CASSIVMRLTSNQPQHF.

About this clone itself: The final CDR3 position lacks the conserved phenylalanine or tryptophan, pointing to a likely read error. The DNA is omitted, as the CDR3 cannot be located on it reliably, and the CDR3 follows TCRdb's listing. The chain is built from TRBV7-9 and TRBJ2-3; whether TRBD2, the table's D call, matches the DNA was not checked. The germline V gene has CDR1 SEHNR and CDR2 FQNEAQ (reference sequence). The CDR3 is 12 residues long, ends included. The CDR3 sequence is CSSSLASGGLSE.

The chain recombines TRBV28 with TRBJ2-7, with D possibly being TRBD2 (5 bases). The CDR3 runs to 17 residues. Trimming left V 2 bases short and J 5 bases short, with 22 bases between. The germline V gene encodes CDR1 MDHEN and CDR2 SYDVKM. The DNA for the CDR3 is TGTGCCAGCAGTTTACCCCTTTCCCCGGGGTATAGCCACGAGCAGTACTTC. This encodes CASSLPLSPGYSHEQYF.

The CDR3 coding sequence is TGTGCCAGTAGTATCTCGGGATCCAACAATCAGCCCCAGCATTTT. Its translation: CASSISGSNNQPQHF. This chain links TRBV19 with TRBJ1-5; no reliable D call. The germline V gene encodes CDR1 LNHDA and CDR2 SQIVND (reference sequence). This CDR3 region has 15 residues. Between the trimmed V and J ends, which lost 3 bases and 3 bases, there was a span of 12 bases. The full variable domain, completed using reference TRBV19 and TRBJ1-5, is DGGITQSPKYLFRKEGQNVTLSCEQNLNHDAMYWYRQDPGQGLRLIYYSQIVNDFQKGDIAEGYSVSREKKESFPLTVTSAQKNPTAFYLCASSISGSNNQPQHFGDGTRLSIL.

V is TRBV6-4 and J is TRBJ2-1; the D gene is possibly TRBD2 (6 bases). This CDR3 is built from 11 residues. Germline lookup yields CDR1 MRHNA and CDR2 SNTAGT. The germline V and J ends were trimmed by 6 bases and 12 bases, with 12 bases remaining between them. This chain's CDR3 is CASREGLLQFF. For the CDR3, the DNA is TGTGCCAGCAGGGAGGGGTTACTGCAGTTCTTC.

The J gene is TRBJ2-7, the V gene TRBV2; 9 bases are shared with TRBD2. The CDR3 has 17 residues. Germline trimming cut 2 bases from V and 4 bases from J; bases unmatched to any gene: 12. CDR1 is SNHLY and CDR2 is FYNNEI in the germline V gene. This CDR3 is CASSEQAGGRAEYEQYF. The CDR3 nucleotides are TGTGCCAGCAGTGAACAAGCGGGGGGCCGGGCCGAATACGAGCAGTACTTC.

The genes are TRBV9 and TRBJ2-2, with 12 bases fitting TRBD2. This CDR3 has 16 amino acids. Looked up from germline, CDR1 is SGDLS and CDR2 is YYNGEE. Trimming took 3 bases from V and 7 from J; bases not matched to a gene: 7. Here the CDR3 reads CASSARGGLAGGELFF. As DNA, the CDR3 is TGTGCCAGCAGCGCCCGGGGGGGACTAGCGGGCGGGGAGCTGTTTTTT.

The chain is built from TRBV6-5 and TRBJ1-1; TRBD1 agrees at 8 bases. The germline CDR1 and CDR2 sequences are MNHEY and SVGAGI. There are 13 residues in the CDR3. V trimming: 9 bases; J trimming: 2 bases; junction bases outside the gene matches: 5. The CDR3 protein is CASLTGVNTEAFF. CDR3 coding DNA: TGTGCCAGTCTGACAGGGGTCAACACTGAAGCTTTCTTT.

The CDR3 is CASPRDYSSTDTQYF. Written as DNA, the CDR3 is TGTGCAAGCCCCCGGGATTACTCTAGCACAGATACGCAGTATTTT. This chain links TRBV12-2 with TRBJ2-3; TRBD2 is the table's D call and was not checked against the DNA. TRBV12-2 is a listed pseudogene. There are 15 residues in the CDR3.

The V gene is TRBV7-2, the J gene TRBJ1-2, with 8 bases fitting TRBD1. Germline V gene sequence: CDR1 SGHTA, CDR2 FQGNSA. The ends lost 4 bases at V and 3 bases at J; junction bases unmatched: 7. The CDR3 spans 15 residues. Here the CDR3 reads CASSSRAGGDYGYTF. In nucleotides, the CDR3 is TGTGCCAGCAGCTCCAGGGCAGGGGGCGACTATGGCTACACCTTC.